This note documents a single T cell receptor (beta chain) sequence. Antigen specificity is unknown. Germline values: CDR1 SGDLS, CDR2 YYNGEE. V lost 7 bases to trimming and J lost 8 bases; unmatched junction nucleotides: 5. This CDR3 has 12 residues. Using immunoSEQ multiplex PCR, the repertoire was profiled, and TCRdb retains in-frame clones only, with some absent. The repertoire holds over 10,000 clones, roughly 82% seen once, with roughly 39% in the top ten. These data belong to a study of OX40 agonist ivuxolimab in advanced cancers. In the study overall: From 23 to 79 years was the age range, with a mean of approximately 63 years, and roughly 80% were male. The study's findings and limits: Both CD4+ and CD8+ T cell populations in blood had undergone clonal expansion by week 6 at 0.1 to 3.0 mg/kg. Relative to CD4+, CD8+ T cells held more expanded clones on average. Some of the lowest clonal expansion was seen in partial responders at 0.1-3.0 mg/kg.

The sequencing used CD4+ or CD8+ T cells sorted from blood, collected in a trial of the OX40 agonist ivuxolimab. This clonotype originated in an adult with an advanced solid tumor such as melanoma, head and neck, liver or kidney cancer. The J gene is TRBJ2-5, the V gene TRBV9, with 10 bases that match TRBD1. The chain's CDR3 is CASQGQGRTQYF. CDR3 bases: TGTGCCAGCCAGGGACAGGGGCGAACCCAGTACTTC.